This TCR beta chain originates from a study of T cell repertoires in cytomegalovirus infection. Study-level background: Carrying CMV and the relevant HLA type showed in public TCR beta signatures.

MiXCR, run by TCRdb on the reads, gives a single entry per CDR3 protein. Of 100,000 to 150,000 distinct CDR3 sequences detected, roughly a quarter appear once; the ten largest clones hold 30% to 40%. V gave up 4 bases and J gave up 6 bases; unmatched junction bases: 18. Germline V gene sequence: CDR1 SGHTA, CDR2 FQGNSA. The CDR3 is 18 residues long. Broader study findings: Predominance within the ex vivo response was attributable to HLA-C-restricted CMV-specific TCR beta clonotypes. CMV carriers with the relevant HLA were identified by cumulative public TCR beta family frequency.

Ten or more counts support this clonotype. The antigen remains unidentified. The sequenced sample was PBMCs, sequenced either directly or after in vitro stimulation (not recorded which). This rearrangement joins TRBV7-2 to TRBJ2-1; 7 nucleotides line up with TRBD2. This TCR was recovered from a human donor in good health (CMV status not recorded). Some clones in this sample may be carry-over from other donors' samples. The CDR3 reads CASSSETSWGLSGNEQFF. Written as DNA, the CDR3 is TGTGCCAGCAGCTCAGAGACTAGCTGGGGTCTATCTGGCAATGAGCAGTTCTTC.